One sample yielded the 24 T cell receptor beta chains listed below, sequenced in a study of blood T cell repertoires in COVID-19. Generated by immunoSEQ multiplex PCR, the TCRdb table keeps only in-frame clones and is missing some. The sample holds 200,000 to 250,000 clones; approximately 75% are singletons and the top ten take about a tenth. Specimen: PBMCs or T cells enriched from blood (not recorded which). The receptors shown here come from a man between 35 and 55 years old who had recovered from COVID-19.

The chain joins TRBV3-1 (or the pseudogene TRBV3-2) to TRBJ1-2; TRBD1 matches 10 bases. Germline assignment: CDR1 LGHDT and CDR2 YNNKEL (reference sequence). This CDR3 region has 15 residues. J lost 8 bases, V lost 4 bases, and 10 bases had no gene match. The CDR3, as DNA: TGTGCCAGCAGCCGCATCCTCCGGGACAGGGGAGGCTACACCTTC. Protein: CASSRILRDRGGYTF.

J is TRBJ2-5 and V is TRBV5-6, with D hard to call. The CDR3 runs 14 residues. CDR1 is SGHDT and CDR2 is YYEEEE in the germline V gene. The germline V and J ends were trimmed by 4 bases and 5 bases, with 15 bases remaining between them. The CDR3 bases are TGTGCCAGCAGCGTCGGCCCGAGGTGGGAGACCCAGTACTTC. Protein sequence: CASSVGPRWETQYF.

The chain joins TRBV3-1 (or the pseudogene TRBV3-2) to TRBJ1-2; 10 bases are shared with TRBD1. Germline V gene data show CDR1 as LGHDT and CDR2 as YNNKEL (reference sequence). The CDR3 is 15 amino acids. V gave up 4 bases and J gave up 8 bases; unmatched junction bases: 10. The CDR3 nucleotides are TGTGCCAGCAGCCTGTCGGGTCGACAGGGGGCCGGCTACACCTTC. It is translated as CASSLSGRQGAGYTF.

The sample holds one count of this clone. The genes are TRBV7-9 and TRBJ2-7, with 9 bases identical to TRBD1. The germline gives CDR1 SEHNR, CDR2 FQNEAQ (reference sequence). V gave up 6 bases and J gave up 4 bases; unmatched junction bases: 10. The CDR3 totals 15 residues. CDR3 DNA sequence: TGTGCCAGCAGTGCCCTCGGGACAGGGAATTACGAGCAGTACTTC. Translating it yields CASSALGTGNYEQYF.

This clone showed up just once. The genes are TRBV3-1 (or the pseudogene TRBV3-2) and TRBJ1-1; weak D call: TRBD1 (6 bases). V was shortened by 4 bases and J by 3 bases, with 18 bases between the two germline ends. The CDR3 extends over 16 amino acids. Looked up from germline, CDR1 is LGHDT and CDR2 is YNNKEL (reference sequence). CDR3 protein: CASSLWSGGLDTEAFF. In DNA form, the CDR3 reads TGTGCCAGCAGCCTATGGTCGGGGGGCCTGGACACTGAAGCTTTCTTT.

The V and J genes are TRBV2 and TRBJ1-2, with 10 bases that match TRBD1. The V and J ends lost 8 bases and 3 bases, in that order; junction bases with no gene match: 6. The CDR3 has 14 residues. Germline lookup yields CDR1 SNHLY and CDR2 FYNNEI. The CDR3 spells CASGDRGLDYGYTF. In nucleotides, the CDR3 is TGTGCCAGCGGGGACAGGGGATTGGACTATGGCTACACCTTC.

The V and J genes are TRBV30 and TRBJ2-5; the match to TRBD2 covers 13 bases. The germline V gene encodes CDR1 GTSNPN and CDR2 SVGIG (reference sequence). With V trimmed by 7 bases and J by 7 bases, 12 bases remained unmatched. There are 15 residues in the CDR3. CDR3 in amino acids: CAFQSGLAGAGTQYF. The CDR3 DNA reads TGTGCCTTTCAGTCCGGACTAGCGGGAGCCGGGACCCAGTACTTC. The full variable domain, with the rest looked up from reference TRBV30 and TRBJ2-5, is SQTIHQWPATLVQPVGSPLSLECTVEGTSNPNLYWYRQAAGRGLQLLFYSVGIGQISSEVPQNLSASRPQDRQFILSSKKLLLSDSGFYLCAFQSGLAGAGTQYFGPGTRLLVL.

V is TRBV6-5 and J is TRBJ1-5, with 11 positions matching TRBD1. Germline V gene data show CDR1 as MNHEY and CDR2 as SVGAGI. J was trimmed by 12 bases and V by 6 bases; bases with no gene match: 10. This CDR3 region has 14 residues. CDR3 sequence (DNA): TGTGCCAGCAGATCTCGGGACAGGGGGGGTATCCAGCATTTT. This translates into CASRSRDRGGIQHF.

V gene TRBV25-1 combines with J gene TRBJ1-3, with a weak D call TRBD1 (6 bases). CDR3 length: 15 residues. The V and J ends lost 6 bases and 2 bases respectively, with 14 bases between them. The germline V gene encodes CDR1 MGHDK and CDR2 SYGVNS. As DNA, the CDR3 is TGTGCCAGCAGGACAGGCCTATCCACTGGAAACACCATATATTTT. Encoded protein: CASRTGLSTGNTIYF.

The V and J genes are TRBV6-5 and TRBJ1-5, with 10 bases fitting TRBD1. CDR1 is MNHEY, CDR2 SVGAGI, per germline. CDR3 length: 15 residues. J was trimmed by 4 bases and V by 7 bases; bases with no gene match: 7. CDR3 sequence (DNA): TGTGCCAGCAACCCCCCGGGACAGGGGAATCAGCCCCAGCATTTT. Encoded protein: CASNPPGQGNQPQHF.

This chain links TRBV5-4 with TRBJ1-4; D is unresolved. The V end was cut by 4 bases, the J end by 8 bases, with 18 bases between. From germline, CDR1 is SGHNT and CDR2 YYREEE (reference sequence). This CDR3 has 15 amino acids. This CDR3 reads CASSLVRTSMEKLFF. The CDR3 DNA follows: TGTGCCAGCAGCCTAGTAAGGACTAGCATGGAAAAACTGTTTTTT.

The CDR3 sequence is CASSPSLPGLKKSNTEAFF. The CDR3 region has the DNA TGTGCCAGCTCACCATCGCTACCGGGACTGAAAAAAAGTAACACTGAAGCTTTCTTT. The V gene is TRBV18, the J gene TRBJ1-1; maybe TRBD1 (5 bases). The CDR3 contains 19 residues. Germline CDR1 reads KGHSH; CDR2 reads LQKENI. The V end was cut by 2 bases, the J end by 2 bases, with 24 bases between.

This chain links TRBV19 with TRBJ2-3; TRBD2 matches at 11 bases. The V and J ends lost 10 bases and 6 bases, in that order; junction bases with no gene match: 12. Germline assignment: CDR1 LNHDA and CDR2 SQIVND (reference sequence). The CDR3 is made up of 15 amino acids. CDR3 bases: TGTGCCACCACGGTACTAGCGGGAGATATGGATACGCAGTATTTT. Translation gives CATTVLAGDMDTQYF.

The rearrangement links TRBV5-1 to TRBJ2-3, with 8 bases identical to TRBD2. Germline V gene lookup returns CDR1 SGHRS and CDR2 YFSETQ. After removal of 4 bases from V and 4 bases from J, the junction contained 8 bases not matched to a gene. CDR3 size: 15 residues. CDR3 coding DNA: TGCGCCAGCAGCCTCGGGGGGGCCGTTGCAGATACGCAGTATTTT. Protein sequence: CASSLGGAVADTQYF. Variable domain in full (rest from reference TRBV5-1 and TRBJ2-3): KAGVTQTPRYLIKTRGQQVTLSCSPISGHRSVSWYQQTPGQGLQFLFEYFSETQRNKGNFPGRFSGRQFSNSRSEMNVSTLELGDSALYLCASSLGGAVADTQYFGPGTRLTVL.

V is TRBV5-1 and J is TRBJ2-2; D remains ambiguous. Trimming cost V 0 bases and J 3 bases, with 3 bases left between them. The CDR3 covers 13 residues. CDR1 and CDR2 (germline): SGHRS, YFSETQ. This chain's CDR3 is CASSLGDTGELFF. In DNA form, the CDR3 reads TGCGCCAGCAGCTTGGGAGACACCGGGGAGCTGTTTTTT.

The chain couples TRBV2 to TRBJ1-5; TRBD1 matches at 9 bases. Looked up from germline, CDR1 is SNHLY and CDR2 is FYNNEI. The V segment lost 2 bases and the J segment 4 bases; nucleotides outside the gene matches: 6. CDR3 length: 16 amino acids. The CDR3 sequence is CASSEKGGTGNQPQHF. The DNA of the CDR3 is TGTGCCAGCAGTGAAAAAGGGGGGACAGGGAATCAGCCCCAGCATTTT.

The rearrangement links TRBV18 to TRBJ1-2, with TRBD1 matching over 10 bases. The V gene's germline CDR1 is KGHSH and CDR2 LQKENI. This CDR3 region has 16 residues. Trimming removed 4 bases from V and 5 bases from J; junction bases left unmatched: 10. CDR3 loop: CASSLTGTGEGYGYTF. CDR3 coding DNA: TGTGCCAGCTCACTAACCGGGACAGGGGAAGGGTATGGCTACACCTTC.

On this clone: With only one base between it and a far larger clone, this is likely a read error. The rearrangement links TRBV7-8 to TRBJ2-7, with TRBD1 identical over 8 bases. The CDR3 totals 14 residues. The V segment lost 5 bases and the J segment 0 bases; nucleotides outside the gene matches: 3. Germline V gene sequence: CDR1 SGHVS, CDR2 FQNEAQ. CDR3 loop: CASSRTGPSYEQYF. The CDR3 DNA follows: TGTGCCAGCAGCCGGACAGGGCCCTCCTACGAGCAGTACTTC.

The rearrangement joins TRBV2 to TRBJ2-2, with D perhaps matching TRBD1 (5 bases). This CDR3 spans 17 amino acids. The V gene lost 2 bases and the J gene lost 1 base, with 14 bases spanning the gap. Germline assignment: CDR1 SNHLY and CDR2 FYNNEI. The CDR3 loop is CASSERSGRVNTGELFF. The CDR3 DNA is TGTGCCAGCAGTGAAAGGTCGGGCAGGGTGAACACCGGGGAGCTGTTTTTT.

The chain employs TRBV7-3 and TRBJ2-2, with 7 bases fitting TRBD2. The CDR3 runs 15 residues. CDR1 is SGHTA and CDR2 is FQGTGA in the germline V gene. V lost 2 bases to trimming and J lost 4 bases; unmatched junction nucleotides: 4. The CDR3 is CASSLAGEGTGELFF. The CDR3 DNA reads TGTGCCAGCAGCTTAGCGGGAGAGGGCACCGGGGAGCTGTTTTTT.

The rearrangement joins TRBV4-1 to TRBJ1-3; weak D call: TRBD1 (6 bases). The CDR3 is 15 amino acids. With 1 base removed from V and 2 bases from J, the gap between germline ends came to 9 bases. Germline CDR1 is MGHRA and CDR2 is YSYEKL. The CDR3 DNA follows: TGCGCCAGCAGCCAAGCTGCAGGGGCTGGAAACACCATATATTTT. It codes for CASSQAAGAGNTIYF.

The chain carries TRBV7-9 and TRBJ2-3; 13 bases are a match to TRBD2. The ends lost 5 bases at V and 3 bases at J; junction bases unmatched: 5. Germline CDR1 is SEHNR and CDR2 is FQNEAQ (reference sequence). The CDR3 length is 16 residues. The CDR3 reads CASSRTTSGRTDTQYF. CDR3 bases: TGTGCCAGCAGCCGTACGACTAGCGGGAGGACAGATACGCAGTATTTT.

The chain couples TRBV3-1 (or the pseudogene TRBV3-2) to TRBJ1-6; 7 bases map to TRBD1. Germline CDR1 LGHDT, CDR2 YNNKEL (reference sequence). The CDR3 is 15 amino acids. With 6 bases clipped from V and 4 bases from J, the junction kept 6 bases outside the gene matches. In nucleotides, the CDR3 is TGTGCCAGCAGGACAAGACAGGGTTATAATTCACCCCTCCACTTT. This sequence encodes CASRTRQGYNSPLHF.

The chain employs TRBV9 and TRBJ2-1; 13 bases are a match to TRBD2. Per the germline V gene, CDR1 is SGDLS and CDR2 is YYNGEE. The CDR3 contains 16 residues. V lost 7 bases and J lost 0; bases outside the gene matches: 4. The chain's CDR3 is CASGGLAGFSYNEQFF. The DNA for the CDR3 is TGTGCCAGCGGGGGACTAGCGGGATTCTCCTACAATGAGCAGTTCTTC.